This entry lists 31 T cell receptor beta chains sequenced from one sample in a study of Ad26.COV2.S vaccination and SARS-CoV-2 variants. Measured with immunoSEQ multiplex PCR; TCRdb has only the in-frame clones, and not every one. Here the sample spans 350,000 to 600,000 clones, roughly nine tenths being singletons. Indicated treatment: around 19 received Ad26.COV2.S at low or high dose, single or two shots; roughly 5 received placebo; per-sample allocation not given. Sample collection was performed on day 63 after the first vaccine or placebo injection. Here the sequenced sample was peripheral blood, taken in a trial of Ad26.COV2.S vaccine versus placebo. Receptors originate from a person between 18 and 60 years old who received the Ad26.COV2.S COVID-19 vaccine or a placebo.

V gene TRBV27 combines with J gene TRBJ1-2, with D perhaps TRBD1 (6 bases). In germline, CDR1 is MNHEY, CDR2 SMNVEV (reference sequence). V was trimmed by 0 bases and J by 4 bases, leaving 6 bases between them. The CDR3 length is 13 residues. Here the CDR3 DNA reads TGTGCCAGCAGTTTATCAGGGGGCTATGGCTACACCTTC. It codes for CASSLSGGYGYTF.

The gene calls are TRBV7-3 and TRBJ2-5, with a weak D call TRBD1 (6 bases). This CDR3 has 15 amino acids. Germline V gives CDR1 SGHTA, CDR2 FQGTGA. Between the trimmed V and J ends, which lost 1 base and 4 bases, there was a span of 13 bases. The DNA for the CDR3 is TGTGCCAGCAGCTTAAATCAGGGGCCCACAGAGACCCAGTACTTC. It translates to CASSLNQGPTETQYF.

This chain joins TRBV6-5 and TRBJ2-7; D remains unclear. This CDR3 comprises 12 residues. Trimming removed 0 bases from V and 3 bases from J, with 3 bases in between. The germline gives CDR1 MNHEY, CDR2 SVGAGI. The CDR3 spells CASSYSIYEQYF. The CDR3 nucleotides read TGTGCCAGCAGTTACTCGATCTACGAGCAGTACTTC.

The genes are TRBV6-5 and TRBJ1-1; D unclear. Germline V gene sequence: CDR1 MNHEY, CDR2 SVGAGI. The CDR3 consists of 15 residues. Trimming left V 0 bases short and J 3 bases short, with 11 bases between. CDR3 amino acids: CASSYSFGLDTEAFF. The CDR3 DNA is TGTGCCAGCAGTTACTCGTTTGGGTTGGACACTGAAGCTTTCTTT.

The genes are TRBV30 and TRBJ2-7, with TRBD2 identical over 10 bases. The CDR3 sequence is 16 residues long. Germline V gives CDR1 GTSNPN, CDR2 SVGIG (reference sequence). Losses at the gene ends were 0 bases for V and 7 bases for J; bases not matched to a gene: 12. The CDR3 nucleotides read TGTGCCTGGAGTGTACAAGCCACCTTTAGCGGGGGGGAGCAGTACTTC. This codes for CAWSVQATFSGGEQYF.

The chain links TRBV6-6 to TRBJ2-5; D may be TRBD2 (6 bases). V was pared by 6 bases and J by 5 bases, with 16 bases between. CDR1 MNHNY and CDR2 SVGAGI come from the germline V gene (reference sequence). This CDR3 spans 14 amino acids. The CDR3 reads CASRGDGGYETQYF. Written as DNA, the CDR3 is TGTGCCAGCAGGGGTGATGGGGGGTATGAGACCCAGTACTTC.

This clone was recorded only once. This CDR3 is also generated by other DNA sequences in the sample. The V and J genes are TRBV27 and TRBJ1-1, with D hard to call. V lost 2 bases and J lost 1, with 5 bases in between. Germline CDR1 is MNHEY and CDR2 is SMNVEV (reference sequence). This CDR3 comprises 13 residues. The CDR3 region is CASSLRENTEAFF. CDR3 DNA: TGTGCCAGCAGTTTACGGGAGAACACTGAAGCTTTCTTT.

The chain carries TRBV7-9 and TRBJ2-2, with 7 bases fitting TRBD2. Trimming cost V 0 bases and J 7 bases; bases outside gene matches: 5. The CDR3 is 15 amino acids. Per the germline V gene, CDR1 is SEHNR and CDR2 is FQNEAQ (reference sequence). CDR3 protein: CASSLAGGRVGELFF. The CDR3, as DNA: TGTGCCAGCAGCTTAGCGGGAGGGCGAGTCGGGGAGCTGTTTTTT. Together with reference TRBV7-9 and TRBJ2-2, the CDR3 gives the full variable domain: DTGVSQNPRHKITKRGQNVTFRCDPISEHNRLYWYRQTLGQGPEFLTYFQNEAQLEKSRLLSDRFSAERPKGSFSTLEIQRTEQGDSAMYLCASSLAGGRVGELFFGEGSRLTVL.

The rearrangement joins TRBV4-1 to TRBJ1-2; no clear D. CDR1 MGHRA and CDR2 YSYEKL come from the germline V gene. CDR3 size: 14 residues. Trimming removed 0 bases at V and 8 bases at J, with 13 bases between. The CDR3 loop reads CASSQDPYLEGYTF. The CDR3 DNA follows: TGCGCCAGCAGCCAAGACCCTTATTTGGAGGGCTACACCTTC.

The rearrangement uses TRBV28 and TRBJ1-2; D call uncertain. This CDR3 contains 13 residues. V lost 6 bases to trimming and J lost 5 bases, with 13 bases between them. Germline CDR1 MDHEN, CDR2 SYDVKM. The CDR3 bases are TGTGCCAGCAGCCTTAGCCCTCCTTATGGCTACACCTTC. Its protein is CASSLSPPYGYTF.

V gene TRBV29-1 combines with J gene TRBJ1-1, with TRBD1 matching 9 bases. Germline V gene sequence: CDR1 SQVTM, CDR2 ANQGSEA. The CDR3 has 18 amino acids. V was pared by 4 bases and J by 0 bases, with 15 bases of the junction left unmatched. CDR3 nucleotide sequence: TGCAGCGTTGTCCCAACGACTGACAGGGGGATGGTGAACACTGAAGCTTTCTTT. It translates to CSVVPTTDRGMVNTEAFF. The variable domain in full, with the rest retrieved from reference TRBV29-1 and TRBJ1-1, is SAVISQKPSRDICQRGTSLTIQCQVDSQVTMMFWYRQQPGQSLTLIATANQGSEATYESGFVIDKFPISRPNLTFSTLTVSNMSPEDSSIYLCSVVPTTDRGMVNTEAFFGQGTRLTVV.

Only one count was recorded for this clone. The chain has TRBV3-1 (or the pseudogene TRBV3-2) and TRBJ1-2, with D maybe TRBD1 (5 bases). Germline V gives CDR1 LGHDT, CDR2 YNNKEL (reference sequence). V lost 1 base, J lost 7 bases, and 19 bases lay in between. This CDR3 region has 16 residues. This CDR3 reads CASSQGPGPFGVGYTF. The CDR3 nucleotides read TGTGCCAGCAGCCAAGGACCGGGACCCTTCGGGGTTGGCTACACCTTC.

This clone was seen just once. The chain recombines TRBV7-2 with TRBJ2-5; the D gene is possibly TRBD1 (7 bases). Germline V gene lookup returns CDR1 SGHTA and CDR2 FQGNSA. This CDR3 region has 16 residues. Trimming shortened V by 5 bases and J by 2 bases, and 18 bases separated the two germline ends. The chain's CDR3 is CASSPSGGSKQETQYF. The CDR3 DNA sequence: TGTGCCAGCAGCCCCTCAGGGGGGTCGAAACAAGAGACCCAGTACTTC.

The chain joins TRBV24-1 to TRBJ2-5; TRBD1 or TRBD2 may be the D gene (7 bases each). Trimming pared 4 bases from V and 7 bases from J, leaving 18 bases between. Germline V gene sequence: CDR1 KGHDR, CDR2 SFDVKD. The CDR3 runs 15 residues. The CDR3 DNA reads TGTGCCACCAGTGACTCCACGACAGGGAGGGGGACCCAGTACTTC. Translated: CATSDSTTGRGTQYF.

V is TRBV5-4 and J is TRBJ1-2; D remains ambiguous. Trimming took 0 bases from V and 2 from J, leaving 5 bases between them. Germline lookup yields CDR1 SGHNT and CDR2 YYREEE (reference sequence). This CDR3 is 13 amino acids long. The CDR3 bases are TGTGCCAGCAGCTTGGAGGGAAACTATGGCTACACCTTC. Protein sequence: CASSLEGNYGYTF.

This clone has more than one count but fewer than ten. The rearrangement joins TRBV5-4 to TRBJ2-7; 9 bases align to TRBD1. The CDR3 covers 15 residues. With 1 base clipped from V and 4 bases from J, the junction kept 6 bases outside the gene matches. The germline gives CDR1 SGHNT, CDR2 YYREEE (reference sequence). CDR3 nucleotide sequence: TGTGCCAGCAGCTTGAACAGGGGGCAGGAGTACGAGCAGTACTTC. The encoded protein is CASSLNRGQEYEQYF.

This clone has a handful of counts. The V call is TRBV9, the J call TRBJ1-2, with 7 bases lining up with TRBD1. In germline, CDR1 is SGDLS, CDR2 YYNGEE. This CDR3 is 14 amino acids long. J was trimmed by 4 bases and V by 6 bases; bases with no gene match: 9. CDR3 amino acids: CASTRIQGRYGYTF. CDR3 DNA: TGTGCCAGCACCAGGATACAGGGGCGCTATGGCTACACCTTC.

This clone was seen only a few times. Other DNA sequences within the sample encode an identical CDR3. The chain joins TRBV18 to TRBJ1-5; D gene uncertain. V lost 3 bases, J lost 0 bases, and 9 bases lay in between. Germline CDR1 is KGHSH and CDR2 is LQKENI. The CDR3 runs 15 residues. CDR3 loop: CASSPDGYSNQPQHF. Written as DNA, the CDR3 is TGTGCCAGCTCACCCGACGGCTATAGCAATCAGCCCCAGCATTTT.

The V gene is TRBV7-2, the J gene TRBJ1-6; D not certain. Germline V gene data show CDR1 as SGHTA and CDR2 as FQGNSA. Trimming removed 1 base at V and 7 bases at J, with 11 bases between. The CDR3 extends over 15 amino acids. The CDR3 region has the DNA TGTGCCAGCAGCTTAGATTCAGGCGCCAATTCACCCCTCCACTTT. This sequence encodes CASSLDSGANSPLHF. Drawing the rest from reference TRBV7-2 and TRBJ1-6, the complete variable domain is GAGVSQSPSNKVTEKGKDVELRCDPISGHTALYWYRQSLGQGLEFLIYFQGNSAPDKSGLPSDRFSAERTGGSVSTLTIQRTQQEDSAVYLCASSLDSGANSPLHFGNGTRLTVT.

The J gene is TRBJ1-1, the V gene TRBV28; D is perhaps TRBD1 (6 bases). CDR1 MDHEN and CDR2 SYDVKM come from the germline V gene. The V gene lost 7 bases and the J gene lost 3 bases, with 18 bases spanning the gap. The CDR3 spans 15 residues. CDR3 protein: CASTPGGRKDTEAFF. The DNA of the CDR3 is TGTGCCAGCACCCCGGGGGGCAGGAAGGACACTGAAGCTTTCTTT.

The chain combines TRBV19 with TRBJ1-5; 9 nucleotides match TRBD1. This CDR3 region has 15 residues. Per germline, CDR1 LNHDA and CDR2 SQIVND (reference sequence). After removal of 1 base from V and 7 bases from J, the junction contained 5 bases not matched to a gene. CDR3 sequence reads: CASSIGDRDVQPQHF. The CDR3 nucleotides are TGTGCCAGTAGTATAGGGGACAGGGATGTACAGCCCCAGCATTTT.

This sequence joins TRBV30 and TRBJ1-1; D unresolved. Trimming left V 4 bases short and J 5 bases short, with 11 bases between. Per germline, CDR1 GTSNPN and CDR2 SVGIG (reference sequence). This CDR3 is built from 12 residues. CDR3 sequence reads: CAWTSIRTEAFF. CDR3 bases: TGTGCCTGGACTAGCATAAGGACTGAAGCTTTCTTT. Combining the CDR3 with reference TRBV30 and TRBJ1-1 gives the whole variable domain SQTIHQWPATLVQPVGSPLSLECTVEGTSNPNLYWYRQAAGRGLQLLFYSVGIGQISSEVPQNLSASRPQDRQFILSSKKLLLSDSGFYLCAWTSIRTEAFFGQGTRLTVV.

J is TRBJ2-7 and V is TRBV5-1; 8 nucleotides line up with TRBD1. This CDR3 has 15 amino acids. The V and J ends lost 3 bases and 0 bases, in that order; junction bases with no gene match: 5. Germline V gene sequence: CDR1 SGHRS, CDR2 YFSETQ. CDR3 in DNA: TGCGCCAGCAGCTCTACAGGGGGAGGCTCCTACGAGCAGTACTTC. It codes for CASSSTGGGSYEQYF.

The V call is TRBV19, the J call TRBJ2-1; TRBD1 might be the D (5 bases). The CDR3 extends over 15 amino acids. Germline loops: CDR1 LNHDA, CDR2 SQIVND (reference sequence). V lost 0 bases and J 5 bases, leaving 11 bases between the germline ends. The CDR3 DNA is TGTGCCAGTAGTATAGATCAGGACATTGACAATGAGCAGTTCTTC. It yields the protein CASSIDQDIDNEQFF.

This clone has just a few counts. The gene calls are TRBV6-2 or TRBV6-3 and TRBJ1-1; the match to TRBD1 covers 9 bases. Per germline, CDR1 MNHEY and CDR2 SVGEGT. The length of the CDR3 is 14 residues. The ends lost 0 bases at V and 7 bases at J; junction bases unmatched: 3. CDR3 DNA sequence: TGTGCCAGCAGTTACTCGAGGACAGGGGATGAAGCTTTCTTT. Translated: CASSYSRTGDEAFF.

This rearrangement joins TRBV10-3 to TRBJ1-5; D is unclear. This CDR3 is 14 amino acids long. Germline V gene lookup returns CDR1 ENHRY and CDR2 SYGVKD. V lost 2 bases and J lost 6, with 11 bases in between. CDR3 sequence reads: CAISEEVVGQPQHF. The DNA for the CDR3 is TGTGCCATCAGTGAGGAGGTAGTGGGTCAGCCCCAGCATTTT.

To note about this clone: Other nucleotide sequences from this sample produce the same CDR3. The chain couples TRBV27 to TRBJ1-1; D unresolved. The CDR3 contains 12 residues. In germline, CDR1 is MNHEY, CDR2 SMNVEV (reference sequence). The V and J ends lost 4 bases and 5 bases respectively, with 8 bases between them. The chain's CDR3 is CASSSGGTEAFF. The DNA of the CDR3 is TGTGCCAGCAGTTCGGGTGGTACTGAAGCTTTCTTT.

The CDR3 protein is CASSRTAGSGNEQFF. The CDR3 DNA is TGTGCCAGCAGCCGAACGGCGGGTAGTGGCAATGAGCAGTTCTTC. The V gene is TRBV6-2 or TRBV6-3, the J gene TRBJ2-1; D might be TRBD2 (5 bases). Looked up from germline, CDR1 is MNHEY and CDR2 is SVGEGT. This CDR3 comprises 15 residues. The V and J ends lost 6 bases and 6 bases respectively, with 18 bases between them.

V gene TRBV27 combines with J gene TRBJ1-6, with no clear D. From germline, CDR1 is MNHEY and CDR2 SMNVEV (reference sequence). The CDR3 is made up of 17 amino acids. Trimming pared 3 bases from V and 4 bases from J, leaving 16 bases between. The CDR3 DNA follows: TGTGCCAGCAGTTTCGGATTCCAGAAAAATTATAATTCACCCCTCCACTTT. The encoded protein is CASSFGFQKNYNSPLHF.

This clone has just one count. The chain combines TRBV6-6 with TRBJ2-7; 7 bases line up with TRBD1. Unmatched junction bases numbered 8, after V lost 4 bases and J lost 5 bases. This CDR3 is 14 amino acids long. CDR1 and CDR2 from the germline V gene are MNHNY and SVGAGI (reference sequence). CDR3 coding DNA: TGTGCCAGCAGTTCGAACAGGGGAGCGGACGAGCAGTACTTC. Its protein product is CASSSNRGADEQYF.

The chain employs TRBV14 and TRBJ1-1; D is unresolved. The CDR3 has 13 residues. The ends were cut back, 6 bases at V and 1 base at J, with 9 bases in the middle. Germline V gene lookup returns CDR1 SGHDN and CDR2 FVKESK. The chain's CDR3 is CASSQLPNTEAFF. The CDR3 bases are TGTGCCAGCAGTCAACTCCCGAACACTGAAGCTTTCTTT.